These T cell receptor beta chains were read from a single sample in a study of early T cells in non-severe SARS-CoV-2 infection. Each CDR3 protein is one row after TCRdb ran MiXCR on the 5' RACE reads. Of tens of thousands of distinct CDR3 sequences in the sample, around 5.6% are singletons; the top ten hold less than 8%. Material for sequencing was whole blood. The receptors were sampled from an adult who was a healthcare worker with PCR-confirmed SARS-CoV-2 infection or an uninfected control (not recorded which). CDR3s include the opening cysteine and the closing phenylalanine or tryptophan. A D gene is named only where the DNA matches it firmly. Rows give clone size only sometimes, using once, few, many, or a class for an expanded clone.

TGTGCCACCAGTGATCGCGGGGCTGCCAAAAACATTCAGTACTTC,CATSDRGAAKNIQYF,TRBJ2-4,.,TRBV24-1,many
TGCAGCGTTGAAAGGGCGGGGAATGAGCAGTTCTTC,CSVERAGNEQFF,TRBJ2-1,.,TRBV29-1,many
TGTGCCAGCAGTTTAACGGGGATTGGAACTGAAGCTTTCTTT,CASSLTGIGTEAFF,TRBJ1-1,.,TRBV12-3/TRBV12-4,many
TGTGCCAGCAGTTTTGATAGGGGGCAAGGATCAGATACGCAGTATTTT,CASSFDRGQGSDTQYF,TRBJ2-3,TRBD1,TRBV12-3/TRBV12-4,few
TGTGCCAGCAGTTACCGGGGCCACTATGGCTACACCTTC,CASSYRGHYGYTF,TRBJ1-2,.,TRBV6-2/TRBV6-3,.
TGCGCCAGCAGCTTGGAGGGACAGGGTGTTGCTGAAGCTTTCTTT,CASSLEGQGVAEAFF,TRBJ1-1,TRBD1,TRBV5-1,many
TGTGCCAGCAGCGTCGGGACAGGGGGGGAGCAGTACTTC,CASSVGTGGEQYF,TRBJ2-7,TRBD1,TRBV14,few
TGTGCCAGCAGCTTAGTTCCGGGGTTGGTGGGCACTGAAGCTTTCTTT,CASSLVPGLVGTEAFF,TRBJ1-1,.,TRBV7-9,few
TGTGCCAGCAGCCCCCTCCAGGGTACCTACGAGCAGTACTTC,CASSPLQGTYEQYF,TRBJ2-7,.,TRBV11-2,few
TGCGCCAGCAGCCAACAGTCGGGGAGAAGTTACGAGCAGTACTTC,CASSQQSGRSYEQYF,TRBJ2-7,.,TRBV5-1,few
TGTGCCAGCAGCTTAGACTGGAATAACAATGAGCAGTTCTTC,CASSLDWNNNEQFF,TRBJ2-1,.,TRBV7-2,many
TGTGCCAGCTCACAACAGGGGGCAACACCGAGAACAGATACGCAGTATTTT,CASSQQGATPRTDTQYF,TRBJ2-3,TRBD1,TRBV18,.
TGTGCCAGCAGCCCAGGGACTAGCGGGAGCCACAATGAGCAGTTCTTC,CASSPGTSGSHNEQFF,TRBJ2-1,TRBD2,TRBV12-3/TRBV12-4,many
TGTGCTAGTGGTTTCTCGAACCATGTCACAGATACGCAGTATTTT,CASGFSNHVTDTQYF,TRBJ2-3,.,TRBV12-5,many
TGTGCCAGCAGTCGACAAACCCATAGCAATCAGCCCCAGCATTTT,CASSRQTHSNQPQHF,TRBJ1-5,.,TRBV12-3/TRBV12-4,many
TGTGCCAGCAGAAGAGGTTACAATCAGCCCCAGCATTTT,CASRRGYNQPQHF,TRBJ1-5,.,TRBV12-3/TRBV12-4,.
TGTGCCAGCAGTGGACATCTTAGCTCTGGGGCCAACGTCCTGACTTTC,CASSGHLSSGANVLTF,TRBJ2-6,.,TRBV12-3/TRBV12-4,few
TGTGCCAGCAGCTTGCGGGGGGGCCGGGCGCAGTACTTC,CASSLRGGRAQYF,TRBJ2-7,TRBD2,TRBV7-2,many
TGTGCTAGTGGTTTGGGGACAGGGGATGAGCAGTTCTTC,CASGLGTGDEQFF,TRBJ2-1,TRBD1,TRBV12-5,many
TGTGCCAGTGTGTCCGGGACTAGTCCCTCTGAGCAGTTCTTC,CASVSGTSPSEQFF,TRBJ2-1,TRBD2,TRBV19,few
TGTGCCAGCAGTTACAGCGGGGGGTCCTCCTACAATGAGCAGTTCTTC,CASSYSGGSSYNEQFF,TRBJ2-1,TRBD2,TRBV6-2/TRBV6-3,many
TGCAGTGCTAGCAAGCAAGAGACCCAGTACTTC,CSASKQETQYF,TRBJ2-5,.,TRBV20-1,many
TGTGCCAGCAGTGGCATGTATAGCAATCAGCCCCGGCATTTT,CASSGMYSNQPRHF,TRBJ1-5,.,TRBV6-1,.
TGCAGCGTTGAGAGTGAAAAACTGTTTTTT,CSVESEKLFF,TRBJ1-4,.,TRBV29-1,many
TGCAGTGCTAGAACGACTAGTTCCTCTGAGCAGTTCTTC,CSARTTSSSEQFF,TRBJ2-1,.,TRBV20-1,many
TGTGCCAGCAGTGCCCGGGACAGGGGTCAAGAGACCCAGTACTTC,CASSARDRGQETQYF,TRBJ2-5,TRBD1,TRBV12-3/TRBV12-4,many
TGCAGTGCTCTAGGGGAGGAGCAGTTCTTC,CSALGEEQFF,TRBJ2-1,.,TRBV20-1,many
TGCGCCAGCAGCTTACCTAGCGGGGTGGCAGATACGCAGTATTTT,CASSLPSGVADTQYF,TRBJ2-3,TRBD2,TRBV5-1,many
TGTGCCAGCAGCTTAGGGCTAGCGGGGGGGCCGGGCCCAGATACGCAGTATTTT,CASSLGLAGGPGPDTQYF,TRBJ2-3,TRBD2,TRBV11-2,many
TGCAGTACGCTCCTACAGGGGCTCTATGGCTACACCTTC,CSTLLQGLYGYTF,TRBJ1-2,TRBD1,TRBV20-1,many
TGTGCCTGGAGCTTAGAGGGGCCCGGGGAGCTGTTTTTT,CAWSLEGPGELFF,TRBJ2-2,.,TRBV30,.
TGTGCCAGCAGTTTAACCGGGACAGGGGGATCACCCCTCCACTTT,CASSLTGTGGSPLHF,TRBJ1-6,TRBD1,TRBV12-3/TRBV12-4,few
TGTGCCAGCAGTTCCCCCGCGGGGGGCGGGGAAAAACTGTTTTTT,CASSSPAGGGEKLFF,TRBJ1-4,.,TRBV6-5,.
TGTGCCAGCAGCTTGGTAAGCGGTGGACCCTACGAGCAGTACTTC,CASSLVSGGPYEQYF,TRBJ2-7,.,TRBV5-5,.
TGTGCCAGCTCACCACCCCTTAACTATGGCTACACCTTC,CASSPPLNYGYTF,TRBJ1-2,.,TRBV18,many
TGTGCCAGCAGCTTAGCGGGGGACTCCACAGATACGCAGTATTTT,CASSLAGDSTDTQYF,TRBJ2-3,.,TRBV7-2,few
TGTGCCTGGACTGGACTGTCAACTAATGAAAAACTGTTTTTT,CAWTGLSTNEKLFF,TRBJ1-4,.,TRBV30,few
TGTGCCAGCAGCCTTCAAACCGGAGGGGCCAACGTCCTGACTTTC,CASSLQTGGANVLTF,TRBJ2-6,.,TRBV3-1,many
TGTGCCTGGAGTGTAGGGGGACAGGGGCTAGATACGCAGTATTTT,CAWSVGGQGLDTQYF,TRBJ2-3,TRBD1,TRBV30,many
TGTGCCAGCAGTGTCCGGGCCGCCGGCACAGATACGCAGTATTTT,CASSVRAAGTDTQYF,TRBJ2-3,.,TRBV2,many
TGCGCCAGCAGTCGGACAGGGTTGGGAGAGACCCAGTACTTC,CASSRTGLGETQYF,TRBJ2-5,TRBD1,TRBV10-2,.
TGTGCCAGCAGTTTAGGCCAAGGGGCGCCCGGCTACACCTTC,CASSLGQGAPGYTF,TRBJ1-2,.,TRBV28,many
TGTGCCAGCAGCAGGGGGGCGCCTAGCGGGAGCAATGAGCAGTTCTTC,CASSRGAPSGSNEQFF,TRBJ2-1,TRBD2,TRBV5-4,many
TGTGCCAGCACCCGACAGAATGAAAAACTGTTTTTT,CASTRQNEKLFF,TRBJ1-4,.,TRBV6-6,few
TGCAGCGCCGACACAGGGGGACCCGCGAACACCGGGGAGCTGTTTTTT,CSADTGGPANTGELFF,TRBJ2-2,TRBD1,TRBV29-1,.